One and the same sample provided the 30 T cell receptor beta chains below, sequenced in a study of monozygotic twins with inflammatory bowel disease. TCRdb reprocessed the 5' RACE reads and stores each CDR3 protein as one record, lacking DNA. Seen in this sample are 300,000 to 400,000 distinct CDR3 sequences; the ten most common clones hold roughly 2.6%. The sample consisted of blood. These receptors were obtained from a human donor with ulcerative colitis or Crohn's disease, or a healthy co-twin of an affected twin (not recorded which).

The genes are TRBV6-2 or TRBV6-3 and TRBJ2-7; the D call from TCRdb, TRBD1, cannot be confirmed without DNA. The CDR3 consists of 14 residues. Per the germline V gene, CDR1 is MNHEY and CDR2 is SVGEGT. CDR3 region: CASSYWTGGYEQYF.

The chain has TRBV7-6 and TRBJ2-3; TCRdb gives TRBD1 as the D gene, but with no DNA this cannot be confirmed. CDR1 is SGHVS, CDR2 FNYEAQ, per germline. The CDR3 is made up of 13 amino acids. The CDR3 sequence: CASSLTGPDTQYF.

The chain uses TRBV12-3 or TRBV12-4 and TRBJ1-2; TCRdb's D call, TRBD1, is unchecked because there is no DNA. The CDR3 runs 18 residues. The CDR3 region is CASSPSDRGAARAYGYTF.

The chain couples TRBV20-1 to TRBJ2-1; TCRdb reports TRBD2, a call that lacks DNA to check it against. This CDR3 spans 14 amino acids. Germline CDR1 reads DFQATT; CDR2 reads SNEGSKA (reference sequence). Here the CDR3 reads CSARPGTSQDEQFF.

This sequence joins TRBV20-1 and TRBJ2-7; TCRdb picks TRBD1, but there is no DNA to check that call. The CDR3 has 18 amino acids. Germline assignment: CDR1 DFQATT and CDR2 SNEGSKA (reference sequence). The chain's CDR3 is CSARDFRFRDRALYEQYF.

The chain combines TRBV24-1 with TRBJ1-5; TCRdb picks TRBD1, but there is no DNA to check that call. Germline V gene data show CDR1 as KGHDR and CDR2 as SFDVKD. This CDR3 has 13 amino acids. The CDR3 sequence: CATAGQSGQPQHF.

The chain joins TRBV6-1 to TRBJ1-6; TCRdb's D gene call, TRBD1, goes unchecked for lack of DNA. This CDR3 comprises 13 residues. Germline-derived CDR1 and CDR2 are MNHNS and SASEGT. The CDR3: CASSQGARSPLHF.

V and J are TRBV7-2 and TRBJ1-5; TCRdb's assignment of TRBD1 cannot be checked, as there is no DNA. The CDR3 consists of 14 residues. Per the germline V gene, CDR1 is SGHTA and CDR2 is FQGNSA. CDR3 loop: CASSHRQINPPQHF.

The V and J genes are TRBV19 and TRBJ2-3; TCRdb's D call, TRBD1, is unchecked because there is no DNA. The germline gives CDR1 LNHDA, CDR2 SQIVND (reference sequence). The CDR3 runs to 14 residues. CDR3: CASSDRGATDTQYF.

The chain uses TRBV4-2 and TRBJ1-4; TCRdb calls TRBD1, which cannot be checked without DNA. This CDR3 has 15 residues. The germline gives CDR1 LGHNA, CDR2 YNFKEQ. CDR3 region: CASSQEVRVNEKLFF.

V is TRBV5-1 and J is TRBJ2-1; TCRdb's D gene call, TRBD2, goes unchecked for lack of DNA. CDR3 length: 11 residues. CDR1 and CDR2 from the germline V gene are SGHRS and YFSETQ. CDR3 protein: CASSLDSGQFF.

The chain couples TRBV6-2 or TRBV6-3 to TRBJ2-7; TCRdb reports TRBD2, a call that lacks DNA to check it against. This CDR3 comprises 15 residues. The germline V gene has CDR1 MNHEY and CDR2 SVGEGT. CDR3 sequence reads: CASSYPSGALYEQYF.

The chain links TRBV3-1 to TRBJ2-7; the TCRdb call, TRBD1, lacks DNA for checking. This CDR3 region has 13 residues. CDR1 is LGHDT, CDR2 YNNKEL, per germline (reference sequence). The CDR3 region is CASSPLARGEQYF.

The CDR3 region is CASSSWTGVGGYTF. This rearrangement joins TRBV5-1 to TRBJ1-2; there is no DNA to check the TCRdb D call of TRBD1. This CDR3 comprises 14 residues. Germline V gene data show CDR1 as SGHRS and CDR2 as YFSETQ.

This chain connects TRBV12-3 or TRBV12-4 to TRBJ2-3; TCRdb designates TRBD1, a call that cannot be tested without DNA. The CDR3 extends over 16 amino acids. CDR3: CASSLAKGQGDNTQYF.

The chain recombines TRBV5-1 with TRBJ2-1; the D call from TCRdb, TRBD1, cannot be confirmed without DNA. Germline CDR1 is SGHRS and CDR2 is YFSETQ. The CDR3 sequence is 14 residues long. CDR3 sequence reads: CASSWGDPSNEQFF.

The gene calls are TRBV4-3 and TRBJ1-6; TCRdb designates TRBD1, a call that cannot be tested without DNA. CDR3 length: 20 amino acids. Germline V gene sequence: CDR1 LGHNA, CDR2 YSLEER. CDR3 sequence reads: CASSQVRAGGSSINHSPLHF.

The chain links TRBV24-1 to TRBJ2-1; the TCRdb call, TRBD2, lacks DNA for checking. CDR1 and CDR2 (germline): KGHDR, SFDVKD. The CDR3 consists of 16 residues. CDR3 loop: CATSDLPAMSGGEQFF.

The rearrangement links TRBV7-9 to TRBJ2-7; TCRdb's assignment of TRBD1 cannot be checked, as there is no DNA. Looked up from germline, CDR1 is SEHNR and CDR2 is FQNEAQ (reference sequence). This CDR3 spans 15 amino acids. CDR3: CASSIGTGATYEQYF.

This chain connects TRBV19 to TRBJ2-1; the D call from TCRdb, TRBD1, cannot be confirmed without DNA. The V gene's germline CDR1 is LNHDA and CDR2 SQIVND (reference sequence). This CDR3 has 15 amino acids. CDR3 region: CASSIGTGGHNEQFF.

The chain's CDR3 is CASSYGGQGGDYGYTF. The chain joins TRBV6-5 to TRBJ1-2; lacking DNA, the TRBD1 call made by TCRdb goes unchecked. The CDR3 has 16 amino acids. Per germline, CDR1 MNHEY and CDR2 SVGAGI.

This CDR3 reads CASRGLAISTDTQYF. The chain recombines TRBV5-1 with TRBJ2-3; TCRdb's assignment of TRBD2 cannot be checked, as there is no DNA. Per the germline V gene, CDR1 is SGHRS and CDR2 is YFSETQ. The CDR3 is 15 residues long.

The chain joins TRBV5-1 to TRBJ2-1; TCRdb indicates TRBD1, and absent DNA this call remains unverified. CDR1 and CDR2 from the germline V gene are SGHRS and YFSETQ. This CDR3 contains 15 residues. CDR3 amino acids: CASSLGTRGYNEQFF.

The chain has TRBV11-1 and TRBJ2-7; TCRdb's D call of TRBD1 is untestable without DNA. This CDR3 spans 15 amino acids. The germline V gene encodes CDR1 SGHAT and CDR2 FQDESV (reference sequence). CDR3 residues: CASSLQGVESYEQYF.

J is TRBJ2-5 and V is TRBV10-3. Germline lookup yields CDR1 ENHRY and CDR2 SYGVKD. This CDR3 is built from 13 residues. CDR3 amino acids: CAISESGVETQYF.

The chain links TRBV7-3 to TRBJ2-3; TCRdb calls TRBD1, which cannot be checked without DNA. This CDR3 spans 15 amino acids. Per the germline V gene, CDR1 is SGHTA and CDR2 is FQGTGA. CDR3 in amino acids: CASSPRGRLPDTQYF.

This chain links TRBV5-1 with TRBJ2-3; without DNA, the TCRdb call of TRBD2 cannot be checked. CDR1 is SGHRS, CDR2 YFSETQ, per germline. CDR3 length: 18 amino acids. The CDR3 spells CASSLVASGDLSTDTQYF.

The CDR3 here is CASSRDRNNYEQYF. This chain links TRBV7-9 with TRBJ2-7; the D call of TRBD1 rests on TCRdb alone, since no DNA is present to check it. Germline CDR1 and CDR2: SEHNR and FQNEAQ (reference sequence). The CDR3 is 14 amino acids.

The genes are TRBV7-9 and TRBJ2-1; as DNA is missing, the TRBD2 call by TCRdb cannot be tested. The V gene's germline CDR1 is SEHNR and CDR2 FQNEAQ (reference sequence). CDR3 length equals 14 residues. CDR3 loop: CASSLGTMSREGVF.

V gene TRBV28 combines with J gene TRBJ1-2; TCRdb's assignment of TRBD1 cannot be checked, as there is no DNA. From germline, CDR1 is MDHEN and CDR2 SYDVKM. The CDR3 is 15 amino acids. CDR3 loop: CGSRRPGQANYGYTF.